This T cell receptor (beta chain) was retrieved from a study of T cells after yellow fever vaccination. TCRdb passed the 5' RACE reads through MiXCR, listing each CDR3 protein once. The sample records roughly 310,000 distinct CDR3 sequences, around 3.6% being singletons. This CDR3 region has 14 residues. V lost 1 base, J lost 0 bases, and 7 bases lay in between. Germline lookup yields CDR1 SGHAT and CDR2 FQNNGV. This clonotype turned up a few times. Sequencing was performed on PBMCs, taken on the day of the yellow fever booster vaccination. The TCR sequence derives from a man younger than 35 who received the YFV17D yellow fever vaccine. The chain carries TRBV11-2 and TRBJ2-7; D unresolved. The CDR3 reads CASSLAQYSYEQYF. CDR3 sequence (DNA): TGTGCCAGCAGCTTAGCACAGTACTCCTACGAGCAGTACTTC.